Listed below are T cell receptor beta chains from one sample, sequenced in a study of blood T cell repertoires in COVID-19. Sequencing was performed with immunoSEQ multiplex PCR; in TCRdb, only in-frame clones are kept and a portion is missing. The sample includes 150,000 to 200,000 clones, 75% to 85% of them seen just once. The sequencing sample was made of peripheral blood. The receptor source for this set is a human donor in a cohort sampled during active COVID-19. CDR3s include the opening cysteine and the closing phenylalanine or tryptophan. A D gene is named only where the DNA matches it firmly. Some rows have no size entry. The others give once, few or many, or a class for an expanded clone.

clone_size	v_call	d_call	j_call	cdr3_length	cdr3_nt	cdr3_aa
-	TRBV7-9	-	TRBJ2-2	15	TGTGCCAGCAGCCGACCACGACAGAACACCGGGGAGCTGTTTTTT	CASSRPRQNTGELFF
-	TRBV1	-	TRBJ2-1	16	TGCACCAGCAGCTACGGGACTAGCGGGATGATTGGTGAGCAGTTCTTC	CTSSYGTSGMIGEQFF
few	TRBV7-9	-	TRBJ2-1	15	TGTGCCAGCAGCCGAGGGCAGGTAATTCCCCATGAGCAGTTCTTC	CASSRGQVIPHEQFF
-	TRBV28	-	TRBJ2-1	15	TGTGCCAGCAGCTTATTTCGCGGGGTCTACAATGAGCAGTTCTTC	CASSLFRGVYNEQFF
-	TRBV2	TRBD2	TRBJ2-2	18	TGTGCCAGCAGTGAGGCCGGACTAGCGGCCTATAAAACCGGGGAGCTGTTTTTT	CASSEAGLAAYKTGELFF
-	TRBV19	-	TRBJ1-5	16	TGTGCCAGTAGCCCCGGGGGGGTGGCGAGCAATCAGCCCCAGCATTTT	CASSPGGVASNQPQHF
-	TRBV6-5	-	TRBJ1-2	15	TGTGCCAGCAGTTCTTTTCTCCAGGGGTTACGTGGCTACACCTTC	CASSSFLQGLRGYTF
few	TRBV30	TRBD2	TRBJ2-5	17	TGTGCCAGATTTTTCGGTCTGCGGGGGGTTTTAGTAGAGACCCAGTACTTC	CARFFGLRGVLVETQYF
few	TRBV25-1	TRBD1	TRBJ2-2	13	TGTGCCAGCAGGAAACAGGGGGCCGGGGAGCTGTTTTTT	CASRKQGAGELFF
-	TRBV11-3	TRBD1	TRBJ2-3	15	TGTGCCAGCAGCCCAGGGGGCTACGGGACAGATACGCAGTATTTT	CASSPGGYGTDTQYF
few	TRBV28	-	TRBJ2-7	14	TGTGCCAGCAGTGGGGGGACTGTCGCCTACGAGCAGTACTTC	CASSGGTVAYEQYF
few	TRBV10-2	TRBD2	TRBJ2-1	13	TGCGCCAGCATTGTAGCGGGGTTGAATGAGCAGTTCTTC	CASIVAGLNEQFF
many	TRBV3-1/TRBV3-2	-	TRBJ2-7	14	TGTGCCAGCAGCCGCGGGACCGTAGTCTACGAGCAGTACTTC	CASSRGTVVYEQYF
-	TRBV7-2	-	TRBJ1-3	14	TGTGCCAGCAGCTTAGATCCAGGGATAAACACCATATATTTT	CASSLDPGINTIYF
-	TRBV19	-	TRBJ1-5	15	TGTGCCAGTAGTCTCCGGACAACTAGCAATCAGCCCCAGCATTTT	CASSLRTTSNQPQHF
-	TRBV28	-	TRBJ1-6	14	TGTGCCAGCAGTTTATCGGACACCTATTCACCCCTCCACTTT	CASSLSDTYSPLHF
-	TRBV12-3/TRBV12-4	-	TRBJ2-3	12	TGTGCCAGCAGTCTAAACACAGATACGCAGTATTTT	CASSLNTDTQYF
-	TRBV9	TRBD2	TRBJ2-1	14	TGTGCCAGCAGCGCCAGCGGGAGGGTACATGAGCAGTTCTTC	CASSASGRVHEQFF
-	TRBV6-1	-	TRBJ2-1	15	TGTGCCAGCAGTGAACGAGTGGAGGGAGGAAATGAGCAGTTCTTC	CASSERVEGGNEQFF
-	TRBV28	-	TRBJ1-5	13	TGTGCCGCCATTCCGGGGGGGAGTCAGCCCCAGCATTTT	CAAIPGGSQPQHF
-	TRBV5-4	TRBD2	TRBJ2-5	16	TGTGCCAGCAGCTTCCCTAGCGGGAGAGACCAAGAGACCCAGTACTTC	CASSFPSGRDQETQYF
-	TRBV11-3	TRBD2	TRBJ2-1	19	TGTGCCAGCAGCTTAGACCAAACTGCCGGGACTAGCGGGAAGAATGAGCAGTTCTTC	CASSLDQTAGTSGKNEQFF
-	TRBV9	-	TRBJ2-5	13	TGTGCCAGCAGCCCAGACTTGGAAGAGACCCAGTACTTC	CASSPDLEETQYF
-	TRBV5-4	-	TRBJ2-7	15	TGTGCCAGCAGCACCACGGGACTGACCTTCTACGAGCAGTACTTC	CASSTTGLTFYEQYF